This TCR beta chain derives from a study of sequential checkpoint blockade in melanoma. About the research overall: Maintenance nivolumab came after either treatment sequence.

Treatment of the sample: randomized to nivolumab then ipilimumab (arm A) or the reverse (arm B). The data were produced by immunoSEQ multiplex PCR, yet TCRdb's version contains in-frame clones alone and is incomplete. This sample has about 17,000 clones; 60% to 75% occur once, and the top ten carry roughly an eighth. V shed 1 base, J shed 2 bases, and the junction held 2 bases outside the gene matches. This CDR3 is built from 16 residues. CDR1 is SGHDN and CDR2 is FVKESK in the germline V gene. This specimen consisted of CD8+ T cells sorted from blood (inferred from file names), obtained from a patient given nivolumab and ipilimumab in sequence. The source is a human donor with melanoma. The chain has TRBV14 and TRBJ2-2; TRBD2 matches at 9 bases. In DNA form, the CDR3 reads TGTGCCAGCAGCCAAGTCCTAGCGGGAAACACCGGGGAGCTGTTTTTT. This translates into CASSQVLAGNTGELFF.